Below, 7 T cell receptor beta chains from the same sample are listed, as sequenced in a study of Ad26.COV2.S vaccination and SARS-CoV-2 variants. As for treatment: 15 to 20 received Ad26.COV2.S at low or high dose, single or two shots; roughly five received placebo; per-sample allocation not given. Day 63 after the first vaccine or placebo injection was the time point for sampling. The repertoire was sequenced with immunoSEQ multiplex PCR; TCRdb's copy has only in-frame clones and lacks some. The data hold 500,000 or so clones, with 80% to 90% observed a single time. The sequences come from peripheral blood, collected in a trial of Ad26.COV2.S vaccine versus placebo. The receptors shown here come from a person between 18 and 65 years old who received the Ad26.COV2.S COVID-19 vaccine or a placebo.

The chain carries TRBV9 and TRBJ1-4; D uncertain. The CDR3 extends over 15 amino acids. V was pared by 0 bases and J by 3 bases, with 9 bases between. CDR1 SGDLS and CDR2 YYNGEE come from the germline V gene. The CDR3 loop reads CASSVGLGANEKLFF. The CDR3 nucleotides read TGTGCCAGCAGCGTAGGACTTGGGGCTAATGAAAAACTGTTTTTT.

V is TRBV29-1 and J is TRBJ2-5; a weak D match, TRBD2 (6 bases). Germline CDR1 and CDR2: SQVTM and ANQGSEA. There are 15 residues in the CDR3. Trimming shortened V by 6 bases and J by 0 bases, and 17 bases separated the two germline ends. The CDR3 region is CSVGAGSFYQETQYF. The CDR3, as DNA: TGCAGCGTGGGAGCCGGGAGTTTCTACCAAGAGACCCAGTACTTC.

The chain joins TRBV16 to TRBJ1-2, with D uncertain. The germline V and J ends were trimmed by 4 bases and 4 bases, with 7 bases remaining between them. The CDR3 covers 12 residues. CDR1 KGHSY and CDR2 FQNENV come from the germline V gene. Here the CDR3 reads CASSPRGYGYTF. The CDR3 region has the DNA TGTGCCAGCAGCCCCCGGGGCTATGGCTACACCTTC.

This chain joins TRBV7-2 and TRBJ2-7; the match to TRBD2 covers 7 bases. J lost 2 bases, V lost 4 bases, and 8 bases had no gene match. The CDR3 covers 15 residues. The germline CDR1 and CDR2 sequences are SGHTA and FQGNSA. The CDR3 reads CASSSTSGEAYEQYF. The CDR3 bases are TGTGCCAGCAGCTCAACAAGCGGGGAGGCCTACGAGCAGTACTTC.

Worth noting for this clone: Other DNA sequences in this specimen translate into the identical CDR3. This rearrangement joins TRBV5-6 to TRBJ1-5; 8 nucleotides agree with TRBD1. The CDR3 spans 16 residues. Germline CDR1 and CDR2: SGHDT and YYEEEE. The J segment lost 2 bases and the V segment lost 0 bases, leaving 4 bases of the junction unmatched. CDR3 bases: TGTGCCAGCAGCTTGGGGGCAGGGGGCGGCAATCAGCCCCAGCATTTT. Amino acids: CASSLGAGGGNQPQHF.

The chain combines TRBV6-5 with TRBJ2-1, with D perhaps matching TRBD2 (7 bases). Between the trimmed V and J ends, which lost 7 bases and 2 bases, there was a span of 15 bases. This CDR3 is built from 15 residues. Per germline, CDR1 MNHEY and CDR2 SVGAGI. The CDR3 coding sequence is TGTGCCAGCACCTCAAGGGGGGGTACCTACAATGAGCAGTTCTTC. It encodes CASTSRGGTYNEQFF.

CDR3 protein: CASSQGSEVSYGYTF. CDR3 coding DNA: TGCGCCAGCAGCCAAGGGAGCGAGGTTAGCTATGGCTACACCTTC. The chain recombines TRBV4-1 with TRBJ1-2; no reliable D call. The CDR3 loop spans 15 amino acids. Germline V gene data show CDR1 as MGHRA and CDR2 as YSYEKL. V was pared by 1 base and J by 4 bases, with 13 bases between.